The present TCR beta chain was sequenced within a study of shared clonotypes between healthy human individuals. The CDR3 consists of 13 residues. CDR1 and CDR2 (germline): SNHLY, FYNNEI. Deletions cut 4 bases from V and 5 bases from J, with 9 bases between. Profiling relied on immunoSEQ multiplex PCR, and the TCRdb table lists in-frame clones only, not all of them. The repertoire includes some 1 million clones, approximately 72% of them detected once, and 1.2% to 1.5% sits in the top ten. It was into CD45RA+ naive and CD45RA-negative memory subsets that the CD4+ cells were split. The V call is TRBV2, the J call TRBJ1-3; D ambiguous. This TCR was sampled from a man younger than 35 in good health. Material: memory CD4+ T cells sorted from blood. Subset defined: CD45RA-negative fraction. The DNA for the CDR3 is TGTGCCAGCAGTGGGGGAGAGAGAAACACCATATATTTT. Translating gives CASSGGERNTIYF.